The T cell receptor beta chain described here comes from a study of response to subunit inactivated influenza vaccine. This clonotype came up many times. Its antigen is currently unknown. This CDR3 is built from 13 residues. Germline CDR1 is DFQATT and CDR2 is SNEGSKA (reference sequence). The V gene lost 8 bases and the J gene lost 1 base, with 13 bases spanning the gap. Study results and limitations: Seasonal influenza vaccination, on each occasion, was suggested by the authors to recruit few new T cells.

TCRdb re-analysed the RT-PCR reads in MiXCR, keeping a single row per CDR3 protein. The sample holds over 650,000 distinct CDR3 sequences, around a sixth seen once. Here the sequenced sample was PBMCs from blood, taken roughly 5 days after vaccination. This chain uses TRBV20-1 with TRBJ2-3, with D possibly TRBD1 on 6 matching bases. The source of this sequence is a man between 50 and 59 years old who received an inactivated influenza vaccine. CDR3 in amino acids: CSPADSRTDTQYF. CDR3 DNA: TGCAGTCCCGCGGACAGCCGCACAGATACGCAGTATTTT.